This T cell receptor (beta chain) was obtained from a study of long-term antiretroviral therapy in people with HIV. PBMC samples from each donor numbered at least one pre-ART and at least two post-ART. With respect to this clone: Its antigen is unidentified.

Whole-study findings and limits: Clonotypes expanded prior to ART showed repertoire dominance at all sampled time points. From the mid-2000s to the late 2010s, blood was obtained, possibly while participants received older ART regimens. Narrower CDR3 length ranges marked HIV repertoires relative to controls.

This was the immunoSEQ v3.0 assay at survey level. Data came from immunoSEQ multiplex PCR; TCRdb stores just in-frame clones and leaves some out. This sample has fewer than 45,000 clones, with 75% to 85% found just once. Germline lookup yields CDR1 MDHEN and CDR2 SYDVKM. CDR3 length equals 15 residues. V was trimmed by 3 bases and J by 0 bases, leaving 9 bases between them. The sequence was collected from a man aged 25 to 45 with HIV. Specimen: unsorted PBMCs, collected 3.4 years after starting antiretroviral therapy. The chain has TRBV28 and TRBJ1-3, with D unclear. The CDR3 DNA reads TGTGCCAGCAGTTTGCTCCCCAGCTCTGGAAACACCATATATTTT. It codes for CASSLLPSSGNTIYF.